These 19 T cell receptor beta chains came from one sample sequenced in a study of OX40 agonist ivuxolimab in advanced cancers. Some clones are missing from TCRdb's copy, which holds only in-frame ones; the method was immunoSEQ multiplex PCR. The sample lists approximately 77,000 clones, about 87% occurring once. The sequencing here drew on CD4+ or CD8+ T cells sorted from blood, taken in a trial of the OX40 agonist ivuxolimab. The receptor set was obtained from an adult with an advanced solid tumor such as melanoma, head and neck, liver or kidney cancer.

This clone was seen only once. The chain employs TRBV20-1 and TRBJ1-1, with 7 positions matching TRBD1. The V gene's germline CDR1 is DFQATT and CDR2 SNEGSKA (reference sequence). There are 11 residues in the CDR3. The V and J ends lost 3 bases and 10 bases, in that order; junction bases with no gene match: 5. CDR3 residues: CSAREGGVAFF. For the CDR3, the DNA is TGCAGTGCTAGGGAAGGGGGCGTAGCTTTCTTT.

On this clone: At one of its ends the junction is not consistent with the germline gene, which may arise from a read error. V usage is TRBV11-1 and J usage is TRBJ1-1; the D gene is possibly TRBD1 (6 bases). This CDR3 has 13 residues. The germline V gene has CDR1 SGHAT and CDR2 FQDESV (reference sequence). Here the CDR3 DNA reads TGTGCCGGCAGCGTGGACAGGAACACTGAAGCTTTCTTT. As protein: CAGSVDRNTEAFF.

The V and J genes are TRBV10-2 and TRBJ2-7, with no clear D. Trimming pared 5 bases from V and 5 bases from J, leaving 16 bases between. Looked up from germline, CDR1 is WSHSY and CDR2 is SAAADI. The CDR3 covers 14 residues. The CDR3 sequence: CASSRQRVYNEQYF. DNA for the CDR3: TGCGCCAGCAGTAGACAAAGGGTTTACAACGAGCAGTACTTC.

This chain uses TRBV5-1 with TRBJ2-3; D call uncertain. Between the trimmed V and J ends, which lost 1 base and 1 base, there was a span of 7 bases. The CDR3 runs 14 residues. Germline CDR1 reads SGHRS; CDR2 reads YFSETQ. CDR3 bases: TGCGCCAGCAGCTTGCTGTCTCGCACAGATACGCAGTATTTT. As protein: CASSLLSRTDTQYF.

The chain uses TRBV2 and TRBJ1-1, with D possibly TRBD1 on 6 matching bases. The CDR3 runs 15 residues. The germline gives CDR1 SNHLY, CDR2 FYNNEI. With 4 bases removed from V and 4 bases from J, the gap between germline ends came to 16 bases. The CDR3 DNA is TGTGCCAGCAGTGGGGGGCAGGGGAGGGTCACTGAAGCTTTCTTT. Residues: CASSGGQGRVTEAFF.

The V gene is TRBV14, the J gene TRBJ2-6; D not certain. The germline V gene encodes CDR1 SGHDN and CDR2 FVKESK. Trimming cost V 1 base and J 1 base, with 5 bases left between them. This CDR3 is built from 15 residues. As DNA, the CDR3 is TGTGCCAGCAGCCAAGCCTGGTCTGGGGCCAACGTCCTGACTTTC. Translating it yields CASSQAWSGANVLTF.

The chain links TRBV7-9 to TRBJ2-1; D might be TRBD2 (7 bases). The CDR3 runs 15 residues. Germline CDR1 and CDR2: SEHNR and FQNEAQ (reference sequence). V lost 5 bases, J lost 3 bases, and 14 bases lay in between. The DNA of the CDR3 is TGTGCCAGCAGCCCCCGGGGAGGGGGCTACAATGAGCAGTTCTTC. Residues: CASSPRGGGYNEQFF.

The sample holds one count of this clone. The chain links TRBV28 to TRBJ1-4, with D maybe TRBD1 (6 bases). V was clipped by 3 bases and J by 7 bases, with 12 bases between them. This CDR3 spans 14 amino acids. CDR1 is MDHEN, CDR2 SYDVKM, per germline. The CDR3 DNA is TGTGCCAGCAGTTTTGGACAGTGGCGTGAAAAACTGTTTTTT. This codes for CASSFGQWREKLFF.

V is TRBV11-3 and J is TRBJ1-1; a weak D match, TRBD1 (6 bases). Trimming stripped 1 base from V and 7 bases from J, with 13 bases between. The V gene's germline CDR1 is SGHNT and CDR2 YENEEA. This CDR3 is built from 14 residues. CDR3 bases: TGTGCCAGCAGCTTAGTAGGACAGAAGGATGAAGCTTTCTTT. Protein product: CASSLVGQKDEAFF.

The DNA for the CDR3 is TGCGCCAGCAGCTTGGGACACTTGAACACTGAAGCTTTCTTT. Protein sequence: CASSLGHLNTEAFF. The rearrangement joins TRBV5-1 to TRBJ1-1; D not resolved. This CDR3 has 14 amino acids. Trimming took off 0 bases at V and 0 bases at J, with 6 bases between the two ends. Germline CDR1 is SGHRS and CDR2 is YFSETQ.

V is TRBV29-1 and J is TRBJ2-3; weak D call: TRBD1 (7 bases). The CDR3 has 14 amino acids. Trimming cost V 6 bases and J 5 bases, with 18 bases left between them. CDR1 SQVTM and CDR2 ANQGSEA come from the germline V gene. CDR3 sequence (DNA): TGCAGCGTACGCTTCGGGCAGGGGGGAGATACGCAGTATTTT. Its protein is CSVRFGQGGDTQYF.

Turning to this clone: Other DNA sequences in the sample encode the same CDR3. As DNA, the CDR3 is TGTGCCAGCAGCGTAGGTAGCCCAGATACGCAGTATTTT. It yields the protein CASSVGSPDTQYF. The rearrangement joins TRBV9 to TRBJ2-3; D not certain. V gave up 0 bases and J gave up 4 bases, with 6 bases separating them. Germline lookup yields CDR1 SGDLS and CDR2 YYNGEE. The CDR3 length is 13 residues.

This clone is medium-sized within its sample. V usage is TRBV5-6 and J usage is TRBJ1-6; TRBD1 might be the D (6 bases). The germline CDR1 and CDR2 sequences are SGHDT and YYEEEE. The CDR3 spans 14 residues. The V gene lost 4 bases and the J gene lost 5 bases, with 10 bases spanning the gap. The CDR3 is CASSPQGNNSPLHF. The CDR3 DNA is TGTGCCAGCAGCCCGCAGGGGAATAATTCACCCCTCCACTTT. Full variable domain (rest looked up from reference TRBV5-6 and TRBJ1-6): DAGVTQSPTHLIKTRGQQVTLRCSPKSGHDTVSWYQQALGQGPQFIFQYYEEEERQRGNFPDRFSGHQFPNYSSELNVNALLLGDSALYLCASSPQGNNSPLHFGNGTRLTVT.

The chain uses TRBV27 and TRBJ1-5; 8 bases map to TRBD1. Unmatched junction bases numbered 13, after V lost 5 bases and J lost 1 base. Germline V gives CDR1 MNHEY, CDR2 SMNVEV (reference sequence). CDR3 size: 18 residues. CDR3 bases: TGTGCCAGCAGTAAAGACAGGGGCCGCCACGGGAGCAATCAGCCCCAGCATTTT. Residues: CASSKDRGRHGSNQPQHF.

A remark on this clone: The junction and the germline gene differ at one end; a read error may be behind it. V usage is TRBV7-7 and J usage is TRBJ2-7; the D gene is possibly TRBD1 (7 bases). The CDR3 extends over 13 amino acids. The V gene's germline CDR1 is SSHAT and CDR2 FNYEAQ (reference sequence). CDR3 in amino acids: CASSLVRGDEQYF. CDR3 DNA: TGTGCTAGCAGCTTAGTCAGGGGGGACGAGCAGTACTTC. Complete variable domain (other parts from reference TRBV7-7 and TRBJ2-7): GAGVSQSPRYKVTKRGQDVTLRCDPISSHATLYWYQQALGQGPEFLTYFNYEAQPDKSGLPSDRFSAERPEGSISTLTIQRTEQRDSAMYRCASSLVRGDEQYFGPGTRLTVT.

This clone was picked up one time. The chain carries TRBV7-9 and TRBJ1-3; D call uncertain. CDR3 length: 13 residues. Between the trimmed V and J ends, which lost 6 bases and 8 bases, there was a span of 14 bases. Germline CDR1 is SEHNR and CDR2 is FQNEAQ (reference sequence). This CDR3 is CASSLPGRYTIYF. The CDR3 DNA reads as TGTGCCAGCAGTTTACCCGGGAGGTACACCATATATTTT.

The gene calls are TRBV30 and TRBJ1-1, with D unclear. Germline assignment: CDR1 GTSNPN and CDR2 SVGIG (reference sequence). Trimming pared 1 base from V and 1 base from J, leaving 10 bases between. CDR3 length: 14 amino acids. The CDR3 coding sequence is TGTGCCTGGAGTGGCCTTTCGGAGAACACTGAAGCTTTCTTT. Translated: CAWSGLSENTEAFF. Looking up the rest from reference TRBV30 and TRBJ1-1 gives the full variable domain: SQTIHQWPATLVQPVGSPLSLECTVEGTSNPNLYWYRQAAGRGLQLLFYSVGIGQISSEVPQNLSASRPQDRQFILSSKKLLLSDSGFYLCAWSGLSENTEAFFGQGTRLTVV.

This clone was found once. DNA for the CDR3: TGTGCCAGCTCACCAAACTCGGGCTCTGGAAACACCATATATTTT. It codes for CASSPNSGSGNTIYF. The chain combines TRBV18 with TRBJ1-3; no definite D call. CDR1 and CDR2 (germline): KGHSH, LQKENI. This CDR3 is built from 15 residues. V was shortened by 2 bases and J by 0 bases, with 8 bases between the two germline ends.

V gene TRBV28 combines with J gene TRBJ1-6; D is perhaps TRBD1 (6 bases). Germline CDR1 MDHEN, CDR2 SYDVKM. The ends were cut back, 6 bases at V and 4 bases at J, with 10 bases in the middle. The CDR3 consists of 14 residues. The CDR3 region has the DNA TGTGCCAGCAGGAGGACAGATTATAATTCACCCCTCCACTTT. This sequence encodes CASRRTDYNSPLHF.